This entry lists 5 T cell receptor beta chains sequenced from one sample in a study of blood T cell repertoires in COVID-19. Only in-frame clones appear in the TCRdb table, and some are missing; sequencing was by immunoSEQ multiplex PCR. This table has around 84,000 clones, around 82% appearing once. Material for sequencing was peripheral blood. Source of these receptors: a man of 80 years or more with active or convalescent COVID-19.

The chain links TRBV7-6 to TRBJ2-2; D call uncertain. Trimming left V 0 bases short and J 3 bases short, with 11 bases between. The CDR3 has 16 residues. Germline assignment: CDR1 SGHVS and CDR2 FNYEAQ. The CDR3 sequence: CASSLAVSLDTGELFF. CDR3 sequence (DNA): TGTGCCAGCAGCTTAGCTGTCAGTTTGGACACCGGGGAGCTGTTTTTT.

J is TRBJ2-2 and V is TRBV5-8; 9 bases are a match to TRBD1. The CDR3 has 13 amino acids. CDR1 and CDR2 from the germline V gene are SGHTS and YDEGEE. The DNA for the CDR3 is TGTCCGTCCCGGGACAGGGTAACGGGGGAGCTGTTTTTT. Translated, it gives CPSRDRVTGELFF. The variable domain in full, with the rest retrieved from reference TRBV5-8 and TRBJ2-2, is EAGVTQSPTHLIKTRGQQATLRCSPISGHTSVYWYQQALGLGLQFLLWYDEGEERNRGNFPPRFSGRQFPNYSSELNVNALELEDSALYLCPSRDRVTGELFFGEGSRLTVL.

Only a few counts were recorded for this clone. The CDR3 region has the DNA TGTGCCAGCAGCTTATATTCCGGGTTTAATTCACCCCTCCACTTT. This sequence encodes CASSLYSGFNSPLHF. The chain joins TRBV13 to TRBJ1-6; D is ambiguous. The V gene lost 2 bases and the J gene lost 6 bases, with 11 bases spanning the gap. This CDR3 is built from 15 residues. Germline V lookup: CDR1 PRHDT, CDR2 FYEKMQ (reference sequence).

The CDR3 loop is CASSLGLADTGELFF. In nucleotides, the CDR3 is TGTGCCAGCAGCTTGGGGCTAGCGGATACCGGGGAGCTGTTTTTT. The rearrangement uses TRBV5-6 and TRBJ2-2; 7 nucleotides align to TRBD2. The CDR3 is made up of 15 amino acids. CDR1 and CDR2 (germline): SGHDT, YYEEEE. V shed 0 bases, J shed 5 bases, and the junction held 4 bases outside the gene matches.

The chain uses TRBV7-2 and TRBJ1-5; D gene uncertain. Trimming removed 5 bases at V and 6 bases at J, with 11 bases between. The CDR3 is made up of 13 amino acids. Per germline, CDR1 SGHTA and CDR2 FQGNSA. The CDR3 spells CASSHPLGQPQHF. The CDR3 coding sequence is TGTGCCAGCAGCCACCCCCTCGGTCAGCCCCAGCATTTT.